The 12 T cell receptor beta chains in this list originate from one sample, sequenced in a study of OX40 agonist ivuxolimab in advanced cancers. The data were produced by immunoSEQ multiplex PCR, yet TCRdb's version contains in-frame clones alone and is incomplete. Altogether under 20,000 clones are present, around 82% being singletons, with the ten largest covering 3.1%. This sample comprised CD4+ or CD8+ T cells sorted from blood, obtained in a trial of the OX40 agonist ivuxolimab. These receptors were collected from an adult with an advanced solid tumor such as melanoma, head and neck, liver or kidney cancer.

This clone came up a few times. This chain joins TRBV28 and TRBJ1-5; 7 bases are a match to TRBD1. The CDR3 spans 14 residues. Looked up from germline, CDR1 is MDHEN and CDR2 is SYDVKM. The junction had 5 bases not matched to a gene; V was cut back by 3 bases and J by 6 bases. CDR3 sequence: CASSFGGGGQPQHF. Here the CDR3 DNA reads TGTGCCAGCAGTTTCGGAGGGGGCGGTCAGCCCCAGCATTTT.

The rearrangement uses TRBV4-1 and TRBJ2-7; 7 bases fit TRBD1. CDR3 size: 16 residues. With V trimmed by 4 bases and J by 2 bases, 11 bases remained unmatched. Germline V gene sequence: CDR1 MGHRA, CDR2 YSYEKL. For the CDR3, the DNA is TGCGCCAGCAGCCCCAGGGGGACAGACCCTCCCTACGAGCAGTACTTC. It is translated as CASSPRGTDPPYEQYF.

The V and J genes are TRBV7-9 and TRBJ1-2; 7 bases match TRBD1. Germline assignment: CDR1 SEHNR and CDR2 FQNEAQ (reference sequence). This CDR3 region has 14 residues. The V gene end was trimmed by 5 bases and the J gene end by 6 bases; junction bases not matched to a gene: 9. The DNA of the CDR3 is TGTGCCAGCAGCCGAAACAGGGGAGAGAATGGCTACACCTTC. This encodes CASSRNRGENGYTF.

The chain has TRBV11-2 and TRBJ2-7; 10 positions match TRBD1. V was pared by 4 bases and J by 2 bases, with 14 bases of the junction left unmatched. CDR3 length equals 18 residues. Germline-derived CDR1 and CDR2 are SGHAT and FQNNGV. The CDR3, as DNA: TGTGCCAGCAGCTCAATCTCCCGGGGACAGGGGACCCCCTACGAGCAGTACTTC. The encoded protein is CASSSISRGQGTPYEQYF.

This sequence joins TRBV7-2 and TRBJ1-4; D uncertain. The germline V and J ends were trimmed by 5 bases and 5 bases, with 12 bases remaining between them. The length of the CDR3 is 14 residues. From germline, CDR1 is SGHTA and CDR2 FQGNSA. The DNA of the CDR3 is TGTGCCAGCAGCAAGACGGCTCTAAATGAAAAACTGTTTTTT. Amino acids: CASSKTALNEKLFF.

This chain uses TRBV2 with TRBJ1-2; D possibly corresponds to TRBD1 (6 bases). CDR3 length equals 15 residues. CDR1 and CDR2 (germline): SNHLY, FYNNEI. V was trimmed by 1 base and J by 6 bases, leaving 15 bases between them. As DNA, the CDR3 is TGTGCCAGCAGTGAAGTCCCAGGCGGGGGCGATGGCTACACCTTC. Its translation: CASSEVPGGGDGYTF. The whole variable domain, remainder taken from reference TRBV2 and TRBJ1-2, is EPEVTQTPSHQVTQMGQEVILRCVPISNHLYFYWYRQILGQKVEFLVSFYNNEISEKSEIFDDQFSVERPDGSNFTLKIRSTKLEDSAMYFCASSEVPGGGDGYTFGSGTRLTVV.

This clone was seen more than once but under ten times. V is TRBV9 and J is TRBJ2-3; a weak D match, TRBD2 (6 bases). The CDR3 runs to 15 residues. Germline V gene data show CDR1 as SGDLS and CDR2 as YYNGEE. Trimming took off 0 bases at V and 6 bases at J, with 14 bases between the two ends. The CDR3 sequence: CASSVAPGEGDTQYF. In nucleotides, the CDR3 is TGTGCCAGCAGCGTAGCACCGGGAGAGGGGGATACGCAGTATTTT. Using reference TRBV9 and TRBJ2-3 for the parts outside the CDR3, the full variable domain is DSGVTQTPKHLITATGQRVTLRCSPRSGDLSVYWYQQSLDQGLQFLIQYYNGEERAKGNILERFSAQQFPDLHSELNLSSLELGDSALYFCASSVAPGEGDTQYFGPGTRLTVL.

This clone was recorded only once. The chain links TRBV18 to TRBJ1-2; D ambiguous. Germline values: CDR1 KGHSH, CDR2 LQKENI. Trimming shortened V by 6 bases and J by 8 bases, and 13 bases separated the two germline ends. This CDR3 contains 12 residues. Here the CDR3 DNA reads TGTGCCAGCTCCTCCCCTAGTGGGGGCTACACCTTC. The encoded protein is CASSSPSGGYTF.

The chain joins TRBV6-5 to TRBJ2-7; D ambiguous. The CDR3 covers 14 residues. Between the trimmed V and J ends, which lost 8 bases and 4 bases, there was a span of 18 bases. The germline V gene has CDR1 MNHEY and CDR2 SVGAGI. The chain's CDR3 is CASVKDGISYEQYF. In DNA form, the CDR3 reads TGTGCCAGCGTCAAGGACGGCATTTCTTACGAGCAGTACTTC.

Worth noting for this clone: This sample includes further DNA sequences coding for the same CDR3. This chain joins TRBV2 and TRBJ2-1, with 11 bases identical to TRBD2. Germline trimming cut 9 bases from V and 3 bases from J; bases unmatched to any gene: 4. CDR3 length: 14 amino acids. Germline V CDR1 and CDR2: SNHLY, FYNNEI. The DNA of the CDR3 is TGTGCCAGTAGGGGACTAGCGGACTACAATGAGCAGTTCTTC. Translation: CASRGLADYNEQFF.

This chain uses TRBV2 with TRBJ2-2, with a weak D call TRBD1 (5 bases). The V gene's germline CDR1 is SNHLY and CDR2 FYNNEI. Trimming took off 3 bases at V and 4 bases at J, with 9 bases between the two ends. This CDR3 contains 14 residues. CDR3 DNA: TGTGCCAGCAGTGAGACAGTTTCCACCGGGGAGCTGTTTTTT. This codes for CASSETVSTGELFF.

The rearrangement joins TRBV7-9 to TRBJ2-1; 7 positions agree with TRBD2. CDR1 and CDR2 from the germline V gene are SEHNR and FQNEAQ (reference sequence). The CDR3 totals 15 residues. J gave up 5 bases and V 6 bases, and 10 bases lay outside the gene matches. CDR3 residues: CASRRRTSWDNEQFF. The CDR3 nucleotides are TGTGCCAGCAGGAGACGGACTAGTTGGGACAATGAGCAGTTCTTC.